Sequencing of this TCR beta chain was carried out in a study of blood T cell repertoires in COVID-19. Whole-study context: Italy, Spain and the United States were the sources of the convalescent and acute COVID-19 samples. Nucleic acid was either cDNA or gDNA, and it came from T cells, B-cell-depleted T cells, or PBMCs.

CDR3 length: 15 amino acids. Trimming cost V 3 bases and J 2 bases, with 13 bases left between them. Per the germline V gene, CDR1 is KGHSH and CDR2 is LQKENI. Per the original data handling: Estimation of nucleated cell counts was performed using reference gene primer amplification. This table comes from immunoSEQ multiplex PCR, and its TCRdb copy is limited to in-frame clones, with some not included. From that table come the V and J calls and clone size; the DNA was used to work out D and trimming. The sample carries fewer than 40,000 clones, over 75% recorded once. The sequenced material came from peripheral blood. The J gene is TRBJ1-2, the V gene TRBV18, with D maybe TRBD1 (5 bases). This clonotype was obtained from a man in his 70s with active COVID-19. The CDR3 coding sequence is TGTGCCAGCTCACCCCGACGGGGGTCAAACTATGGCTACACCTTC. The encoded protein is CASSPRRGSNYGYTF. The whole variable domain, filled in from reference TRBV18 and TRBJ1-2, reads NAGVMQNPRHLVRRRGQEARLRCSPMKGHSHVYWYRQLPEEGLKFMVYLQKENIIDESGMPKERFSAEFPKEGPSILRIQQVVRGDSAAYFCASSPRRGSNYGYTFGSGTRLTVV.